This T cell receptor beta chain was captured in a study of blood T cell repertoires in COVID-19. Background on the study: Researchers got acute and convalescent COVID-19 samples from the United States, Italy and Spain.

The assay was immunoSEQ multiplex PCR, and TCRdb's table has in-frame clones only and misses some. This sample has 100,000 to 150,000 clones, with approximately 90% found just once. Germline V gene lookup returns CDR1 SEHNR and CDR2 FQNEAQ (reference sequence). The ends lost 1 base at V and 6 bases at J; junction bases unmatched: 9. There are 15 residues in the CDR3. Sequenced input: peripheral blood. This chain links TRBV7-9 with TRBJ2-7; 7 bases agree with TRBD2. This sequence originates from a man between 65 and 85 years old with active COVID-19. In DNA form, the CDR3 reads TGTGCCAGCAGCTTAGTGGCGGGAGTGTCCGCCGAGCAGTACTTC. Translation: CASSLVAGVSAEQYF.